These 31 T cell receptor beta chains came from one sample sequenced in a study of identical twins. TCRdb redid the calling of the 5' RACE reads with MiXCR, one entry per CDR3 protein. The data show around 1.7 million distinct CDR3 sequences, 32% seen once. Specimen: cord blood. Receptor source: a newborn girl in good health.

The J gene is TRBJ2-1, the V gene TRBV7-9, with 7 nucleotides matching TRBD2. The junction had 9 bases not matched to a gene; V was cut back by 3 bases and J by 7 bases. The CDR3 extends over 15 amino acids. Germline CDR1 SEHNR, CDR2 FQNEAQ (reference sequence). The CDR3 loop reads CASSFSAGASNEQFF. For the CDR3, the DNA is TGTGCCAGCAGCTTTTCCGCGGGAGCGTCAAATGAGCAGTTCTTC. The whole variable domain, filled in from reference TRBV7-9 and TRBJ2-1, reads DTGVSQNPRHKITKRGQNVTFRCDPISEHNRLYWYRQTLGQGPEFLTYFQNEAQLEKSRLLSDRFSAERPKGSFSTLEIQRTEQGDSAMYLCASSFSAGASNEQFFGPGTRLTVL.

The rearrangement links TRBV7-2 to TRBJ2-1, with no clear D. V gave up 5 bases and J gave up 6 bases, with 8 bases separating them. Germline lookup yields CDR1 SGHTA and CDR2 FQGNSA. CDR3 length: 12 amino acids. In nucleotides, the CDR3 is TGTGCCAGCAGCCCTTGGGGCAATGAGCAGTTCTTC. This codes for CASSPWGNEQFF. The complete variable domain, with remaining parts taken from reference TRBV7-2 and TRBJ2-1, reads GAGVSQSPSNKVTEKGKDVELRCDPISGHTALYWYRQSLGQGLEFLIYFQGNSAPDKSGLPSDRFSAERTGGSVSTLTIQRTQQEDSAVYLCASSPWGNEQFFGPGTRLTVL.

This clonotype was observed a few times. The J gene is TRBJ2-7, the V gene TRBV7-2; TRBD2 matches at 13 bases. This CDR3 spans 17 amino acids. V gave up 5 bases and J gave up 3 bases; unmatched junction bases: 10. Germline-derived CDR1 and CDR2 are SGHTA and FQGNSA. The CDR3 coding sequence is TGTGCCAGCAGCCTTAAAGGGACTAGCGGGGCCTACTACGAGCAGTACTTC. It translates to CASSLKGTSGAYYEQYF.

Remarks on this clonotype: A clone one base away is much larger, so this may be a read error. The V gene is TRBV15, the J gene TRBJ2-3; D is unresolved. The CDR3 spans 13 residues. Germline CDR1 and CDR2: LNHNV and YYDKDF (reference sequence). Written as DNA, the CDR3 is TGTGCCGCCAGAGTCGGATACACAGATACGCAGTATTTT. It encodes CAARVGYTDTQYF.

The genes are TRBV5-5 and TRBJ2-7, with 11 nucleotides matching TRBD2. Germline CDR1 and CDR2: SGHKS and YYEKEE (reference sequence). The CDR3 contains 16 residues. Losses at the gene ends were 0 bases for V and 2 bases for J; bases not matched to a gene: 4. CDR3 coding DNA: TGTGCCAGCAGCTTGGCGGCTAGCGGGAGGACCTACGAGCAGTACTTC. It yields the protein CASSLAASGRTYEQYF.

The rearrangement joins TRBV7-2 to TRBJ1-5, with a tentative D call TRBD1 (5 bases). Trimming took 5 bases from V and 7 from J, leaving 18 bases between them. Germline V gene lookup returns CDR1 SGHTA and CDR2 FQGNSA. The CDR3 sequence is 15 residues long. The DNA for the CDR3 is TGTGCCAGCAGCCCCCGAGGTCAGGGTGGGCAGCCCCAGCATTTT. Translating it yields CASSPRGQGGQPQHF.

This clonotype was recorded a few times. A much larger clone is a single base away; this may be a read error. This chain links TRBV7-2 with TRBJ2-1; TRBD2 agrees at 8 bases. The end of the DNA fits TRBJ2-7 better, so the J call may be wrong. The CDR3 runs to 15 residues. Germline CDR1 SGHTA, CDR2 FQGNSA. CDR3 sequence reads: CASSLDGGAYNEQYF. The DNA of the CDR3 is TGTGCCAGCAGCTTAGACGGGGGGGCCTACAATGAGCAGTACTTC.

This clonotype was seen more than once but under ten times. One end of the junction is discordant with germline, which a read error may explain. This sequence joins TRBV28 and TRBJ2-7, with 9 bases that match TRBD2. The CDR3 contains 14 residues. Germline V gives CDR1 MDHEN, CDR2 SYDVKM. CDR3 protein: CAGRPSGDLYEQYF. CDR3 nucleotide sequence: TGTGCCGGCAGGCCTAGCGGGGACCTTTACGAGCAGTACTTC.

The V gene is TRBV20-1, the J gene TRBJ2-4, with 12 nucleotides matching TRBD2. The better agreement between TRBJ2-7 and the DNA end casts doubt on the J call. This CDR3 comprises 15 residues. The germline V gene encodes CDR1 DFQATT and CDR2 SNEGSKA (reference sequence). This CDR3 is CSASSSGRAWYEQYF. For the CDR3, the DNA is TGCAGTGCTAGTTCTAGCGGGAGGGCCTGGTACGAGCAGTACTTC.

Concerning this clonotype: A read error may produce the germline difference seen at one junction end. The V gene is TRBV12-3 or TRBV12-4, the J gene TRBJ1-5; D might be TRBD1 (5 bases). The CDR3 has 17 residues. The CDR3, as DNA: TGTGCCAGCAGTCTAGCGAGACAGTTAAATAGCAATCAGCCCCAGCATTTT. The encoded protein is CASSLARQLNSNQPQHF.

In its sample, this clonotype was seen once. This chain uses TRBV15 with TRBJ2-1; D is unclear. CDR1 is LNHNV and CDR2 is YYDKDF in the germline V gene (reference sequence). Trimming removed 2 bases from V and 10 bases from J, with 15 bases in between. This CDR3 has 14 residues. The CDR3: CATSRPQSSYEQFF. The CDR3 coding sequence is TGTGCCACCAGCAGACCCCAAAGCTCCTACGAGCAGTTCTTC.

This clonotype was observed a few times. The rearrangement links TRBV5-4 to TRBJ2-4; no definite D call. This CDR3 has 16 residues. Looked up from germline, CDR1 is SGHNT and CDR2 is YYREEE (reference sequence). V lost 0 bases, J lost 0 bases, and 10 bases lay in between. The CDR3 DNA reads TGTGCCAGCAGCTTGGAAGCGCCCTTAGCCAAAAACATTCAGTACTTC. It codes for CASSLEAPLAKNIQYF.

The chain employs TRBV9 and TRBJ2-4; a possible D gene is TRBD2 (6 bases). This CDR3 comprises 12 residues. Deletions cut 0 bases from V and 13 bases from J, with 11 bases between. Germline lookup yields CDR1 SGDLS and CDR2 YYNGEE. The CDR3: CASSVDWGEQYF. CDR3 coding DNA: TGTGCCAGCAGCGTAGATTGGGGGGAGCAGTACTTC.

This clonotype was detected only a few times. The chain recombines TRBV27 with TRBJ2-1; 10 bases are a match to TRBD1. The germline gives CDR1 MNHEY, CDR2 SMNVEV (reference sequence). Trimming removed 4 bases from V and 8 bases from J; junction bases left unmatched: 14. The CDR3 has 17 amino acids. The CDR3 protein is CASSSMTGGGLTDEQFF. CDR3 bases: TGTGCCAGCAGTTCGATGACAGGGGGCGGCCTCACGGATGAGCAGTTCTTC.

This clonotype was observed a few times. The chain is built from TRBV5-1 and TRBJ2-5; 8 positions match TRBD2. CDR3 length equals 15 residues. After removal of 4 bases from V and 2 bases from J, the junction contained 7 bases not matched to a gene. The germline gives CDR1 SGHRS, CDR2 YFSETQ. This chain's CDR3 is CASSISGTRQETQYF. Written as DNA, the CDR3 is TGCGCCAGCAGCATTTCCGGGACTAGACAAGAGACCCAGTACTTC.

This clonotype was recorded a few times. The chain combines TRBV4-2 with TRBJ2-2; possibly TRBD1 or TRBD2 for D (5 bases each). This CDR3 contains 15 residues. V was pared by 3 bases and J by 4 bases, with 12 bases between. Germline CDR1 reads LGHNA; CDR2 reads YNFKEQ. The CDR3 DNA sequence: TGTGCCAGCAGCCAGGAGAGGGGAAGCACCGGGGAGCTGTTTTTT. It codes for CASSQERGSTGELFF.

The rearrangement joins TRBV7-2 to TRBJ2-7, with 9 positions matching TRBD1. Per germline, CDR1 SGHTA and CDR2 FQGNSA. CDR3 length: 15 amino acids. Germline trimming cut 3 bases from V and 4 bases from J; bases unmatched to any gene: 7. The CDR3 DNA sequence: TGTGCCAGCAGCTTGGGACAGGGAGATCCTTACGAGCAGTACTTC. Its protein is CASSLGQGDPYEQYF.

Only a few counts were recorded for this clonotype. This chain uses TRBV10-3 with TRBJ1-1, with 7 nucleotides matching TRBD1. Germline assignment: CDR1 ENHRY and CDR2 SYGVKD. This CDR3 region has 14 residues. With V trimmed by 6 bases and J by 5 bases, 9 bases remained unmatched. CDR3 loop: CAIRTIQGRTEAFF. The DNA of the CDR3 is TGTGCCATCAGAACCATACAGGGGAGAACTGAAGCTTTCTTT.

This clonotype was picked up many times. The chain uses TRBV14 and TRBJ2-4; D may correspond to TRBD1 or TRBD2 (5 bases each). The CDR3 totals 17 residues. Germline CDR1 SGHDN, CDR2 FVKESK. Trimming took off 1 base at V and 4 bases at J, with 17 bases between the two ends. CDR3 sequence reads: CASSQVDPLGVKNIQYF. In DNA form, the CDR3 reads TGTGCCAGCAGCCAAGTGGACCCTTTGGGGGTTAAAAACATTCAGTACTTC.

The chain is built from TRBV27 and TRBJ2-1, with 8 bases aligning to TRBD2. J gave up 9 bases and V 3 bases, and 4 bases lay outside the gene matches. The CDR3 has 13 amino acids. CDR1 MNHEY and CDR2 SMNVEV come from the germline V gene (reference sequence). CDR3 DNA: TGTGCCAGCAGTTTCCGGGAGGGGGTTGAGCAGTTCTTC. It yields the protein CASSFREGVEQFF.

The rearrangement uses TRBV3-1 and TRBJ1-2; possibly TRBD1 for D (6 bases). CDR3 length: 17 amino acids. The V end lost 0 bases, the J end lost 0 bases, and 14 bases lay between the germline ends. CDR1 LGHDT and CDR2 YNNKEL come from the germline V gene (reference sequence). The CDR3 sequence: CASSQELNGGTNYGYTF. For the CDR3, the DNA is TGTGCCAGCAGCCAAGAATTGAATGGGGGCACTAACTATGGCTACACCTTC.

V is TRBV5-1 and J is TRBJ1-1, with D maybe TRBD1 (5 bases). The CDR3 is 15 amino acids. Germline CDR1 and CDR2: SGHRS and YFSETQ. V shed 0 bases and J shed 6 bases, with 15 bases lying between them. The DNA for the CDR3 is TGCGCCAGCAGCTTGGTGGTAGGGACGGGCGCTGAAGCTTTCTTT. Encoded protein: CASSLVVGTGAEAFF.

This sequence joins TRBV13 and TRBJ2-2; D possibly matches TRBD1 or TRBD2 (6 bases each). Germline CDR1 PRHDT, CDR2 FYEKMQ (reference sequence). This CDR3 is built from 16 residues. V dropped 5 bases and J dropped 1 base, with 14 bases sitting between them. In nucleotides, the CDR3 is TGTGCCAGCAGCCCACTCGAGGGGGGGAACACCGGGGAGCTGTTTTTT. This codes for CASSPLEGGNTGELFF.

The chain uses TRBV28 and TRBJ1-2; D remains ambiguous. The CDR3 sequence is 13 residues long. Per germline, CDR1 MDHEN and CDR2 SYDVKM. Deletions cut 5 bases from V and 7 bases from J, with 14 bases between. DNA for the CDR3: TGTGCCAGCAGTCGACCCCCCGTGCTTGGCTACACCTTC. This translates into CASSRPPVLGYTF.

CDR3 in amino acids: CATSVQQVGYNEQFF. In DNA, the CDR3 is TGTGCCACCAGCGTCCAACAGGTGGGCTACAATGAGCAGTTCTTC. J is TRBJ2-1 and V is TRBV15; a weak D match, TRBD1 (5 bases). Germline V gives CDR1 LNHNV, CDR2 YYDKDF (reference sequence). Trimming shortened V by 5 bases and J by 3 bases, and 14 bases separated the two germline ends. The CDR3 covers 15 residues. Complete variable domain (other parts from reference TRBV15 and TRBJ2-1): DAMVIQNPRYQVTQFGKPVTLSCSQTLNHNVMYWYQQKSSQAPKLLFHYYDKDFNNEADTPDNFQSRRPNTSFCFLDIRSPGLGDTAMYLCATSVQQVGYNEQFFGPGTRLTVL.

In its sample, this clonotype was seen a few times. The chain links TRBV4-2 to TRBJ2-1; 7 nucleotides line up with TRBD1. The J call may not be correct, given that the DNA end is closer to TRBJ2-7. The germline V gene encodes CDR1 LGHNA and CDR2 YNFKEQ. The CDR3 totals 15 residues. CDR3 in DNA: TGTGCCAGCAGCCAGCGAAAGGGGGCCTACAATGAGCAGTACTTC. Translation gives CASSQRKGAYNEQYF.

The chain uses TRBV25-1 and TRBJ1-3; 7 bases fit TRBD1. Germline V lookup: CDR1 MGHDK, CDR2 SYGVNS. The CDR3 contains 15 residues. V was pared by 5 bases and J by 0 bases, with 4 bases of the junction left unmatched. The CDR3 is CASSIGTVSGNTIYF. Written as DNA, the CDR3 is TGTGCCAGCAGTATCGGGACAGTCTCTGGAAACACCATATATTTT.

A few counts support this clonotype. The V and J genes are TRBV6-6 and TRBJ1-3; D gene unclear. Germline V gene data show CDR1 as MNHNY and CDR2 as SVGAGI (reference sequence). The CDR3 consists of 12 residues. V was shortened by 0 bases and J by 3 bases, with 0 bases between the two germline ends. This chain's CDR3 is CASSYSGNTIYF. The CDR3, as DNA: TGTGCCAGCAGTTACTCTGGAAACACCATATATTTT.

This clonotype was seen only a few times. V and J are TRBV11-2 and TRBJ1-2; D unresolved. V was shortened by 5 bases and J by 3 bases, with 16 bases between the two germline ends. The CDR3 has 15 amino acids. Germline V lookup: CDR1 SGHAT, CDR2 FQNNGV. The CDR3 here is CASSKRPDGYYGYTF. The CDR3 bases are TGTGCCAGCAGCAAACGCCCTGACGGATACTATGGCTACACCTTC.

This clonotype came up a few times. This chain links TRBV20-1 with TRBJ1-5; D perhaps matches TRBD1 (6 bases). The CDR3 extends over 14 amino acids. Trimming took 4 bases from V and 2 from J, leaving 12 bases between them. Germline CDR1 DFQATT, CDR2 SNEGSKA (reference sequence). DNA of the CDR3: TGCAGTGCTAAGGCAGGGGTAGGCAATCAGCCCCAGCATTTT. It encodes CSAKAGVGNQPQHF.

V usage is TRBV11-2 and J usage is TRBJ2-1, with TRBD1 identical over 8 bases. Unmatched junction bases numbered 5, after V lost 1 base and J lost 9 bases. Germline-derived CDR1 and CDR2 are SGHAT and FQNNGV. The CDR3 runs to 14 residues. CDR3 sequence (DNA): TGTGCCAGCAGCTTAGTCCAGGGGGCGAGTGAGCAGTTCTTC. Translating gives CASSLVQGASEQFF.